The clone carrying this T cell receptor beta chain was observed at least ten times. This specimen comes from a study of HIV-infected patients and healthy controls. Reverse transcription used 450 to 650 ng RNA and constant-region primers for alpha and beta. Using multiplexing indices, alpha and beta chain libraries were generated apart by chain-specific third strand synthesis. MiXCR, applied by TCRdb to the 5' RACE reads, yields one record per CDR3 protein. Of about 10,000 distinct CDR3 sequences in the sample, roughly 5.2% were seen once. The repertoire came from unfractionated whole blood and reflected all unsorted peripheral T cells. Unmatched junction bases numbered 7, after V lost 7 bases and J lost 5 bases. Germline CDR1 SQVTM, CDR2 ANQGSEA. The CDR3 runs to 13 residues.

The sequence was obtained from an adult with HIV infection. The specimen comprised blood, sampled before antiretroviral therapy. This chain links TRBV29-1 with TRBJ1-1; the match to TRBD1 covers 10 bases. CDR3 sequence (DNA): TGCAGCGCATGGGACAGGGGAGAGACTGAAGCTTTCTTT. Its translation: CSAWDRGETEAFF.